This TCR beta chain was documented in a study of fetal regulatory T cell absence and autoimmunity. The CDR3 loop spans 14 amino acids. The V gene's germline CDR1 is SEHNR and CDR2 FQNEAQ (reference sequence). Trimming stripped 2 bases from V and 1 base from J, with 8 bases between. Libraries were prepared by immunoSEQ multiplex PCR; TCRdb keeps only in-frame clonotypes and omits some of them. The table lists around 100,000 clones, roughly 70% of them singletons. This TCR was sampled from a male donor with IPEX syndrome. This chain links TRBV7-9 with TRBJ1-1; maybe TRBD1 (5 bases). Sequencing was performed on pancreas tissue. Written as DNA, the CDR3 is TGTGCCAGCAGCTTAATAGGACAGAACACTGAAGCTTTCTTT. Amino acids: CASSLIGQNTEAFF.